These 27 T cell receptor beta chains came from one sample sequenced in a study of blood T cell repertoires in COVID-19. The data were produced by immunoSEQ multiplex PCR, yet TCRdb's version contains in-frame clones alone and is incomplete. The sample records about 62,000 clones, more than 80% being singletons. The sequencing input was peripheral blood. The receptors originated from a woman aged 80 or over with acute or convalescent COVID-19.

The gene calls are TRBV10-3 and TRBJ2-7, with TRBD2 matching over 7 bases. Trimming cost V 4 bases and J 2 bases; bases outside gene matches: 14. The length of the CDR3 is 17 residues. The V gene's germline CDR1 is ENHRY and CDR2 SYGVKD. CDR3 sequence (DNA): TGTGCCATCAGTGTCGCAGGGTCCCCTACTAGCGCCTACGAGCAGTACTTC. Its protein product is CAISVAGSPTSAYEQYF.

The chain recombines TRBV5-1 with TRBJ2-3; 9 bases fit TRBD2. This CDR3 is 15 amino acids long. From germline, CDR1 is SGHRS and CDR2 YFSETQ. Losses at the gene ends were 1 base for V and 1 base for J; bases not matched to a gene: 1. The CDR3 DNA sequence: TGCGCCAGCAGCTTGCCTAGCGGGGGCACAGATACGCAGTATTTT. It yields the protein CASSLPSGGTDTQYF.

The DNA for the CDR3 is TGTGCAGCAGGAAAGCTAGCGGATTCCTACAATGAGCAGTTCTTC. This gives the protein CAAGKLADSYNEQFF. The chain combines TRBV27 with TRBJ2-1; 7 positions agree with TRBD2. The CDR3 has 15 residues. CDR1 and CDR2 (germline): MNHEY, SMNVEV (reference sequence).

This chain connects TRBV11-2 to TRBJ2-7; 9 bases fit TRBD1. CDR1 is SGHAT and CDR2 is FQNNGV in the germline V gene. This CDR3 is built from 16 residues. Trimming removed 5 bases from V and 4 bases from J; junction bases left unmatched: 12. The CDR3: CASSPSTGQGQYEQYF. In DNA, the CDR3 is TGTGCCAGCAGCCCCTCAACGGGACAGGGACAGTACGAGCAGTACTTC.

This chain joins TRBV9 and TRBJ1-1; D may be TRBD1 (6 bases). From germline, CDR1 is SGDLS and CDR2 YYNGEE. The CDR3 runs to 14 residues. V lost 0 bases to trimming and J lost 5 bases, with 11 bases between them. The CDR3 is CASSVAGVGTEAFF. The DNA for the CDR3 is TGTGCCAGCAGCGTAGCAGGGGTTGGAACTGAAGCTTTCTTT.

This chain's CDR3 is CSASRGYDSGNEQFF. The CDR3 nucleotides are TGCAGTGCTAGTCGGGGGTACGACTCTGGGAATGAGCAGTTCTTC. V gene TRBV20-1 combines with J gene TRBJ2-1, with a weak D call TRBD2 (6 bases). Between the trimmed V and J ends, which lost 3 bases and 7 bases, there was a span of 19 bases. The germline V gene has CDR1 DFQATT and CDR2 SNEGSKA (reference sequence). The CDR3 loop spans 15 amino acids.

J is TRBJ2-2 and V is TRBV27; D perhaps matches TRBD1 (6 bases). V lost 3 bases, J lost 0 bases, and 11 bases lay in between. The germline V gene encodes CDR1 MNHEY and CDR2 SMNVEV (reference sequence). CDR3 length equals 16 residues. For the CDR3, the DNA is TGTGCCAGCAGTTTCCAGGGGTCTTCGAACACCGGGGAGCTGTTTTTT. Protein: CASSFQGSSNTGELFF.

This clone was detected a few times. J is TRBJ1-6 and V is TRBV6-5; D is uncertain. The length of the CDR3 is 12 residues. V was clipped by 8 bases and J by 9 bases, with 11 bases between them. The germline CDR1 and CDR2 sequences are MNHEY and SVGAGI. CDR3 nucleotides: TGTGCCAGCGGACTAGGTTTTTCACCCCTCCACTTT. Its translation: CASGLGFSPLHF.

The chain uses TRBV5-6 and TRBJ1-1; D gene unclear. Per the germline V gene, CDR1 is SGHDT and CDR2 is YYEEEE. Trimming left V 4 bases short and J 2 bases short, with 18 bases between. This CDR3 spans 16 amino acids. CDR3 nucleotide sequence: TGTGCCAGCAGCCCGGGGTCCGGCGAACCCAACACTGAAGCTTTCTTT. Its protein product is CASSPGSGEPNTEAFF.

This sequence joins TRBV5-4 and TRBJ1-1, with TRBD1 matching over 7 bases. Germline V gene data show CDR1 as SGHNT and CDR2 as YYREEE (reference sequence). There are 14 residues in the CDR3. Trimming cost V 4 bases and J 4 bases; bases outside gene matches: 7. The CDR3 reads CASSIQGIGTEAFF. The CDR3 region has the DNA TGTGCCAGCAGCATACAGGGGATAGGCACTGAAGCTTTCTTT.

The rearrangement uses TRBV27 and TRBJ2-7; a weak D match, TRBD2 (5 bases). This CDR3 comprises 12 residues. Germline assignment: CDR1 MNHEY and CDR2 SMNVEV (reference sequence). The V gene lost 8 bases and the J gene lost 2 bases, with 10 bases spanning the gap. The CDR3 DNA follows: TGTGCCAGCCGAGCGGAGCCCTACGAGCAGTACTTC. This encodes CASRAEPYEQYF.

The chain carries TRBV27 and TRBJ2-3; the D gene is possibly TRBD1 (6 bases). Trimming stripped 8 bases from V and 2 bases from J, with 20 bases between. There are 16 residues in the CDR3. Germline assignment: CDR1 MNHEY and CDR2 SMNVEV (reference sequence). The CDR3 region is CASGPGWDIITDTQYF. The CDR3 DNA follows: TGTGCCAGCGGTCCCGGGTGGGACATCATCACAGATACGCAGTATTTT.

The CDR3 here is CASRRGQVYYEQYF. The CDR3 DNA reads TGTGCCAGCAGAAGGGGACAGGTCTACTACGAGCAGTACTTC. The V call is TRBV28, the J call TRBJ2-7; TRBD1 matches 8 bases. This CDR3 is built from 14 residues. Germline assignment: CDR1 MDHEN and CDR2 SYDVKM. V gave up 6 bases and J gave up 3 bases; unmatched junction bases: 7.

The chain recombines TRBV18 with TRBJ1-6, with 7 bases aligning to TRBD1. Germline lookup yields CDR1 KGHSH and CDR2 LQKENI. The CDR3 consists of 15 residues. The junction had 9 bases not matched to a gene; V was cut back by 6 bases and J by 7 bases. CDR3 protein: CASSPGQEGNSPLHF. CDR3 coding DNA: TGTGCCAGCTCGCCTGGACAGGAGGGGAATTCACCCCTCCACTTT. The full variable domain, with the rest looked up from reference TRBV18 and TRBJ1-6, is NAGVMQNPRHLVRRRGQEARLRCSPMKGHSHVYWYRQLPEEGLKFMVYLQKENIIDESGMPKERFSAEFPKEGPSILRIQQVVRGDSAAYFCASSPGQEGNSPLHFGNGTRLTVT.

This chain links TRBV7-8 with TRBJ2-4; tentative D call: TRBD1 (6 bases). V gave up 5 bases and J gave up 1 base, with 18 bases separating them. Germline CDR1 and CDR2: SGHVS and FQNEAQ. The CDR3 extends over 17 amino acids. The CDR3 sequence is CASSMGASWRAKNIQYF. In DNA form, the CDR3 reads TGTGCCAGCAGCATGGGGGCCTCCTGGCGGGCCAAAAACATTCAGTACTTC.

The chain joins TRBV10-3 to TRBJ2-5; unclear D gene. V was cut by 3 bases and J by 5 bases, with 13 bases left in between. The germline V gene has CDR1 ENHRY and CDR2 SYGVKD. There are 14 residues in the CDR3. Here the CDR3 reads CAISESNGPETQYF. CDR3 sequence (DNA): TGTGCCATCAGTGAAAGTAACGGTCCGGAGACCCAGTACTTC.

This clone appeared a few times. The rearrangement uses TRBV7-6 and TRBJ2-1, with 12 bases lining up with TRBD2. CDR1 SGHVS and CDR2 FNYEAQ come from the germline V gene. The trim removed 0 bases at V and 13 bases at J, leaving 7 bases unmatched. The CDR3 is 15 amino acids. CDR3 nucleotide sequence: TGTGCCAGCAGCTTAGCGCCGACTAGCGGGAGATATCAGTTCTTC. Protein: CASSLAPTSGRYQFF.

This chain uses TRBV11-2 with TRBJ2-2, with D perhaps matching TRBD1 (6 bases). The CDR3 sequence is 15 residues long. Per germline, CDR1 SGHAT and CDR2 FQNNGV. Trimming left V 2 bases short and J 3 bases short, with 10 bases between. CDR3 residues: CASSLQGSHTGELFF. CDR3 sequence (DNA): TGTGCCAGCAGCTTACAGGGGTCCCACACCGGGGAGCTGTTTTTT.

This clone was seen a single time. This sequence joins TRBV18 and TRBJ2-3; D is uncertain. The CDR3 has 13 amino acids. Germline CDR1 reads KGHSH; CDR2 reads LQKENI. Trimming shortened V by 7 bases and J by 4 bases, and 12 bases separated the two germline ends. CDR3: CASCPSSADTQYF. The CDR3 DNA sequence: TGTGCCAGCTGTCCCTCCTCTGCAGATACGCAGTATTTT. Full variable domain (rest looked up from reference TRBV18 and TRBJ2-3): NAGVMQNPRHLVRRRGQEARLRCSPMKGHSHVYWYRQLPEEGLKFMVYLQKENIIDESGMPKERFSAEFPKEGPSILRIQQVVRGDSAAYFCASCPSSADTQYFGPGTRLTVL.

This chain connects TRBV10-3 to TRBJ1-2, with D possibly matching TRBD1 (6 bases). Germline CDR1 reads ENHRY; CDR2 reads SYGVKD. This CDR3 region has 14 residues. V lost 10 bases and J lost 3, with 18 bases in between. Written as DNA, the CDR3 is TGTGCCACACGGGGGGCCCTGGGGGACTATGGCTACACCTTC. Translating gives CATRGALGDYGYTF.

The chain combines TRBV5-1 with TRBJ1-1; D perhaps matches TRBD1 (6 bases). Germline V lookup: CDR1 SGHRS, CDR2 YFSETQ. This CDR3 is built from 16 residues. With 0 bases removed from V and 3 bases from J, the gap between germline ends came to 15 bases. CDR3 loop: CASSLEGGRGDTEAFF. The CDR3 region has the DNA TGCGCCAGCAGCTTGGAAGGCGGCAGGGGTGACACTGAAGCTTTCTTT.

The V call is TRBV5-5, the J call TRBJ2-7; 10 positions agree with TRBD2. Trimming cost V 0 bases and J 2 bases; bases outside gene matches: 5. This CDR3 has 16 amino acids. CDR1 and CDR2 (germline): SGHKS, YYEKEE (reference sequence). The CDR3 loop is CASSLEVLAGAYEQYF. Written as DNA, the CDR3 is TGTGCCAGCAGCTTGGAAGTCCTAGCGGGAGCCTACGAGCAGTACTTC.

This clone was counted a single time. The chain carries TRBV7-9 and TRBJ2-7; 9 bases match TRBD1. This CDR3 has 14 residues. V shed 5 bases and J 7 bases; nucleotides not matched to a gene: 9. Germline V gene data show CDR1 as SEHNR and CDR2 as FQNEAQ (reference sequence). CDR3: CASSPRTGVREQYF. The CDR3, as DNA: TGTGCCAGCAGCCCACGGACAGGGGTTCGGGAGCAGTACTTC.

The chain couples TRBV9 to TRBJ2-2, with D possibly TRBD1 on 6 matching bases. CDR1 is SGDLS, CDR2 YYNGEE, per germline. This CDR3 region has 16 residues. V was clipped by 3 bases and J by 5 bases, with 17 bases between them. CDR3 bases: TGTGCCAGCAGCGCAACCGGGACAATTGGAACCGGGGAGCTGTTTTTT. Amino acid sequence: CASSATGTIGTGELFF.

The chain is built from TRBV6-5 and TRBJ1-2; D call uncertain. Germline assignment: CDR1 MNHEY and CDR2 SVGAGI. CDR3 length equals 13 residues. The ends were cut back, 7 bases at V and 0 bases at J, with 9 bases in the middle. The CDR3 DNA is TGTGCCAGCACCCGCACTCCTAACTATGGCTACACCTTC. Protein: CASTRTPNYGYTF.

The CDR3 nucleotides read TGTGCCAGCAGCTTAGGCATGTCCAGTTATACCTACAATGAGCAGTTCTTC. This encodes CASSLGMSSYTYNEQFF. V usage is TRBV11-3 and J usage is TRBJ2-1; D gene ambiguous. Germline V gene lookup returns CDR1 SGHNT and CDR2 YENEEA. V lost 1 base and J 2 bases, leaving 15 bases between the germline ends. This CDR3 has 17 amino acids.

The CDR3 spells CAISDSTGGGKLFF. The DNA for the CDR3 is TGTGCCATCAGTGATTCGACAGGGGGCGGAAAACTGTTTTTT. The J gene is TRBJ1-4, the V gene TRBV10-3; 10 nucleotides align to TRBD1. Germline CDR1 and CDR2: ENHRY and SYGVKD. J gave up 10 bases and V 3 bases, and 5 bases lay outside the gene matches. This CDR3 has 14 residues.